This passage covers 28 T cell receptor beta chains from one sample sequenced in a study of response to subunit inactivated influenza vaccine. TCRdb re-called the RT-PCR reads with MiXCR, one entry per CDR3 protein. The sample yields about 500,000 distinct CDR3 sequences, approximately 7.3% seen once. Source: PBMCs from blood, taken roughly 24 months after vaccination. These receptors were collected from a man aged 45 to 75 who received an inactivated influenza vaccine.

The sample holds many counts of this clonotype. The chain is built from TRBV20-1 and TRBJ2-3; 14 bases are a match to TRBD2. The germline V gene has CDR1 DFQATT and CDR2 SNEGSKA (reference sequence). This CDR3 is 15 amino acids long. The V segment lost 6 bases and the J segment 0 bases; nucleotides outside the gene matches: 2. The CDR3 protein is CSARLAGGSTDTQYF. The CDR3 DNA reads as TGCAGTGCAAGACTAGCGGGAGGGAGCACAGATACGCAGTATTTT.

The table lists this clonotype with a few counts. The chain couples TRBV6-2 or TRBV6-3 to TRBJ2-5, with D unclear. Germline CDR1 reads MNHEY; CDR2 reads SVGEGT. V lost 0 bases, J lost 4 bases, and 12 bases lay in between. The CDR3 consists of 15 residues. CDR3 bases: TGTGCCAGCAGTTACTCGAGTAACTTCTTAGAGACCCAGTACTTC. It translates to CASSYSSNFLETQYF.

This clonotype was recorded a few times. V usage is TRBV2 and J usage is TRBJ2-7, with 11 bases aligning to TRBD1. This CDR3 contains 13 residues. Germline loops: CDR1 SNHLY, CDR2 FYNNEI. J gave up 5 bases and V 10 bases, and 7 bases lay outside the gene matches. CDR3 sequence reads: CATAGTGGDEQYF. The CDR3 bases are TGTGCCACTGCCGGGACAGGGGGGGACGAGCAGTACTTC.

This sequence joins TRBV20-1 and TRBJ2-2, with D possibly being TRBD2 (5 bases). Trimming took 5 bases from V and 1 from J, leaving 8 bases between them. The CDR3 consists of 13 residues. In germline, CDR1 is DFQATT, CDR2 SNEGSKA (reference sequence). Written as DNA, the CDR3 is TGCAGTGCTGGAGCGGTGAACACCGGGGAGCTGTTTTTT. Translation gives CSAGAVNTGELFF.

J is TRBJ2-2 and V is TRBV7-2; no reliable D call. V lost 6 bases, J lost 7 bases, and 12 bases lay in between. The germline CDR1 and CDR2 sequences are SGHTA and FQGNSA. The CDR3 length is 13 residues. CDR3 coding DNA: TGTGCCAGCAGTGAACCGACCCGCGGGGAGCTGTTTTTT. Protein product: CASSEPTRGELFF.

This clonotype was picked up a small number of times. This chain uses TRBV20-1 with TRBJ2-5, with a possible D match to TRBD2 (6 bases). V shed 3 bases and J shed 2 bases, with 10 bases lying between them. The germline V gene encodes CDR1 DFQATT and CDR2 SNEGSKA (reference sequence). The CDR3 has 13 amino acids. CDR3 protein: CSASIGGQETQYF. The CDR3 DNA sequence: TGCAGTGCTAGTATCGGAGGGCAAGAGACCCAGTACTTC.

This clonotype was detected ten times or more. CDR3 coding DNA: TGCAGCGTCTTCCGGGATTACGAGCAGTACTTC. As protein: CSVFRDYEQYF. The gene calls are TRBV29-1 and TRBJ2-7, with D perhaps matching TRBD2 (5 bases). The CDR3 is 11 residues long. Germline CDR1 reads SQVTM; CDR2 reads ANQGSEA. V was trimmed by 6 bases and J by 4 bases, leaving 10 bases between them.

The CDR3 nucleotides read TGCAGTGCTAGAGGGACAGCCCAACTCTACACCTTC. Protein product: CSARGTAQLYTF. This chain uses TRBV20-1 with TRBJ1-2, with a tentative D call TRBD1 (6 bases). The CDR3 sequence is 12 residues long. The V gene lost 1 base and the J gene lost 10 bases, with 13 bases spanning the gap. Per germline, CDR1 DFQATT and CDR2 SNEGSKA (reference sequence).

This clonotype was seen a few times. V gene TRBV27 combines with J gene TRBJ1-2, with D maybe TRBD1 (5 bases). Germline V gene lookup returns CDR1 MNHEY and CDR2 SMNVEV (reference sequence). V was pared by 6 bases and J by 2 bases, with 16 bases between. CDR3 size: 15 residues. The CDR3 coding sequence is TGTGCCAGCAGCCACGGGGCTCGTGGGAACTATGGCTACACCTTC. It codes for CASSHGARGNYGYTF.

This clonotype was seen a few times. The rearrangement links TRBV7-2 to TRBJ1-3; D unclear. The CDR3 loop spans 14 amino acids. The V gene lost 5 bases and the J gene lost 0 bases, with 8 bases spanning the gap. From germline, CDR1 is SGHTA and CDR2 FQGNSA. The CDR3 bases are TGTGCCAGCAGCCGTTCTTACTCTGGAAACACCATATATTTT. It specifies CASSRSYSGNTIYF.

This clonotype turned up a few times. V usage is TRBV5-1 and J usage is TRBJ2-5, with TRBD1 matching 11 bases. There are 15 residues in the CDR3. From germline, CDR1 is SGHRS and CDR2 YFSETQ. Losses at the gene ends were 4 bases for V and 5 bases for J; bases not matched to a gene: 7. This CDR3 reads CASSQGQGGTETQYF. The CDR3 DNA sequence: TGCGCCAGCAGCCAGGGACAGGGGGGGACGGAGACCCAGTACTTC.

This clonotype was seen a few times. This sequence joins TRBV27 and TRBJ2-5; 11 positions match TRBD2. Looked up from germline, CDR1 is MNHEY and CDR2 is SMNVEV (reference sequence). The trim removed 5 bases at V and 6 bases at J, leaving 8 bases unmatched. This CDR3 is built from 15 residues. The CDR3 loop reads CASSPTSGIIKTQYF. The CDR3 bases are TGTGCCAGCAGTCCGACTAGCGGGATCATAAAGACCCAGTACTTC.

The J gene is TRBJ1-1, the V gene TRBV6-1, with TRBD1 as a possible D gene (5 bases). Trimming took 5 bases from V and 7 from J, leaving 14 bases between them. There are 13 residues in the CDR3. CDR1 and CDR2 (germline): MNHNS, SASEGT. The CDR3 reads CASSTRMTVEAFF. In DNA, the CDR3 is TGTGCCAGCAGTACGCGTATGACAGTTGAAGCTTTCTTT.

The DNA for the CDR3 is TGCGCCAGCAGCACTGCAGGGTACGAGCAGTACTTC. Encoded protein: CASSTAGYEQYF. The V gene is TRBV5-1, the J gene TRBJ2-7; TRBD1 is a possible D gene (5 bases). Germline assignment: CDR1 SGHRS and CDR2 YFSETQ. V was shortened by 4 bases and J by 4 bases, with 9 bases between the two germline ends. The CDR3 runs 12 residues.

This clonotype was detected many times. V gene TRBV11-2 combines with J gene TRBJ2-3; 8 bases align to TRBD1. V lost 5 bases to trimming and J lost 2 bases; unmatched junction nucleotides: 3. From germline, CDR1 is SGHAT and CDR2 FQNNGV. CDR3 size: 14 residues. The DNA of the CDR3 is TGTGCCAGCAGCCAGGACAGGGTCACAGATACGCAGTATTTT. Protein sequence: CASSQDRVTDTQYF.

This chain uses TRBV5-1 with TRBJ2-3; D may be TRBD1 (7 bases). V gave up 4 bases and J gave up 2 bases, with 20 bases separating them. This CDR3 has 17 residues. Germline values: CDR1 SGHRS, CDR2 YFSETQ. Written as DNA, the CDR3 is TGCGCCAGCAGCATCTCTCTTCAGGGGGGACTCACAGATACGCAGTATTTT. It is translated as CASSISLQGGLTDTQYF.

This clonotype has at least ten counts. The V call is TRBV11-2, the J call TRBJ2-2, with TRBD2 identical over 8 bases. Germline CDR1 is SGHAT and CDR2 is FQNNGV. The CDR3 consists of 17 residues. With 6 bases clipped from V and 5 bases from J, the junction kept 14 bases outside the gene matches. The CDR3 sequence: CASSYPGGGGTTGELFF. The CDR3 bases are TGTGCCAGCAGTTACCCCGGGGGCGGGGGGACTACCGGGGAGCTGTTTTTT.

The rearrangement joins TRBV7-3 to TRBJ2-7, with D maybe TRBD1 (5 bases). This CDR3 region has 13 residues. V was clipped by 2 bases and J by 7 bases, with 12 bases between them. CDR1 and CDR2 from the germline V gene are SGHTA and FQGTGA. The CDR3 region has the DNA TGTGCCAGCAGCTTAGTTCAGGGTCGAGAGCAGTACTTC. Its protein is CASSLVQGREQYF.

The chain combines TRBV5-8 with TRBJ2-5, with D uncertain. V lost 6 bases to trimming and J lost 2 bases, with 14 bases between them. This CDR3 region has 14 residues. The germline gives CDR1 SGHTS, CDR2 YDEGEE. The CDR3 coding sequence is TGTGCCAGCACCAAACGGTGGATTCAAGAGACCCAGTACTTC. Protein product: CASTKRWIQETQYF.

CDR3 sequence: CASSQDVDRSYNEQFF. The CDR3 nucleotides are TGTGCCAGCAGCCAGGACGTGGATCGCTCCTACAATGAGCAGTTCTTC. The chain links TRBV4-2 to TRBJ2-1; D not resolved. From germline, CDR1 is LGHNA and CDR2 YNFKEQ. V was shortened by 3 bases and J by 0 bases, with 12 bases between the two germline ends. The CDR3 extends over 16 amino acids.

Regarding this clonotype: A read error is possible here, since a much larger clone lies one base away. The V call is TRBV5-1, the J call TRBJ2-1; 11 bases line up with TRBD2. The J call may be mistaken, given a closer DNA end match to TRBJ2-7. This CDR3 region has 14 residues. The germline CDR1 and CDR2 sequences are SGHRS and YFSETQ. The CDR3 protein is CASRSTSGSNEQYF. The CDR3 DNA follows: TGCGCCAGCAGGTCAACTAGCGGGAGTAATGAGCAGTACTTC.

The CDR3 loop is CSATFLAGVADTQYF. CDR3 sequence (DNA): TGCAGCGCCACGTTTCTAGCGGGAGTGGCAGATACGCAGTATTTT. The chain carries TRBV29-1 and TRBJ2-3, with TRBD2 matching over 10 bases. The CDR3 runs 15 residues. After removal of 7 bases from V and 4 bases from J, the junction contained 11 bases not matched to a gene. Germline V gene lookup returns CDR1 SQVTM and CDR2 ANQGSEA.

This clonotype was observed a handful of times. The chain combines TRBV6-1 with TRBJ2-6; a possible D gene is TRBD2 (6 bases). The CDR3 covers 14 residues. Germline V gives CDR1 MNHNS, CDR2 SASEGT. Trimming stripped 7 bases from V and 0 bases from J, with 7 bases between. In DNA form, the CDR3 reads TGTGCCAGCATCGGGAGCTCTGGGGCCAACGTCCTGACTTTC. Its translation is CASIGSSGANVLTF.

The J gene is TRBJ1-5, the V gene TRBV30; D remains unclear. There are 13 residues in the CDR3. From germline, CDR1 is GTSNPN and CDR2 SVGIG (reference sequence). Trimming shortened V by 2 bases and J by 0 bases, and 5 bases separated the two germline ends. CDR3 DNA sequence: TGTGCCTGGAGTTCGAGTAGCAATCAGCCCCAGCATTTT. It specifies CAWSSSSNQPQHF.

The rearrangement links TRBV20-1 to TRBJ2-1; 7 bases line up with TRBD2. There are 16 residues in the CDR3. Germline V gene lookup returns CDR1 DFQATT and CDR2 SNEGSKA (reference sequence). V gave up 1 base and J gave up 9 bases; unmatched junction bases: 15. The CDR3 loop reads CSARVLRSGILGEQFF. CDR3 coding DNA: TGCAGTGCTAGAGTATTACGGAGCGGGATTCTGGGTGAGCAGTTCTTC.

The rearrangement uses TRBV20-1 and TRBJ2-1, with 7 bases that match TRBD2. The germline gives CDR1 DFQATT, CDR2 SNEGSKA (reference sequence). The CDR3 consists of 15 residues. The V segment lost 6 bases and the J segment 10 bases; nucleotides outside the gene matches: 18. The CDR3 here is CSATARTRGTREQFF. The DNA of the CDR3 is TGCAGTGCCACTGCCAGGACTAGGGGAACGAGGGAGCAGTTCTTC.

V and J are TRBV6-2 or TRBV6-3 and TRBJ2-7; 7 bases fit TRBD1. Germline trimming cut 5 bases from V and 5 bases from J; bases unmatched to any gene: 6. In germline, CDR1 is MNHEY, CDR2 SVGEGT. The length of the CDR3 is 13 residues. CDR3 DNA sequence: TGTGCCAGCAGTCGACAGGGTTGGAACGAGCAGTACTTC. Residues: CASSRQGWNEQYF.

The chain joins TRBV6-2 or TRBV6-3 to TRBJ2-3; TRBD2 agrees at 7 bases. V lost 5 bases to trimming and J lost 3 bases; unmatched junction nucleotides: 11. The CDR3 totals 16 residues. Germline assignment: CDR1 MNHEY and CDR2 SVGEGT. Here the CDR3 DNA reads TGTGCCAGCAGTCAGAGGACTAGTTTGTCAACAGATACGCAGTATTTT. This codes for CASSQRTSLSTDTQYF.